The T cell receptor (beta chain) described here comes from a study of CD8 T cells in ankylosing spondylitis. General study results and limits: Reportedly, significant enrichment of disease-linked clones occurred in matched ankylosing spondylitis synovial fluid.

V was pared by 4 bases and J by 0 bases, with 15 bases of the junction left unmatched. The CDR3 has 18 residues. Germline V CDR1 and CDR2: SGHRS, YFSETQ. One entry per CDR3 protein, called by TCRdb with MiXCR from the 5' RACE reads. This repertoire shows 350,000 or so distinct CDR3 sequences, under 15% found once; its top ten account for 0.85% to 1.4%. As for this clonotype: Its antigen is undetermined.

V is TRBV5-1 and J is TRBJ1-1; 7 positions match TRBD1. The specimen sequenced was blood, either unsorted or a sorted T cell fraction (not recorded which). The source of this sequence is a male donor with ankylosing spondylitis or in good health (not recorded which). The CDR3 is CASSPLVGGTDLNTEAFF. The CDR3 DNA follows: TGCGCCAGCAGCCCACTGGTGGGGGGGACAGACCTGAACACTGAAGCTTTCTTT.